One sample yielded the 16 T cell receptor beta chains listed below, sequenced in a study of cytomegalovirus exposure and HLA in healthy donors. Amplification used 60 Vbeta primers and 13 Jbeta primers. Sequencing was performed with immunoSEQ multiplex PCR; in TCRdb, only in-frame clones are kept and a portion is missing. The sample has 100,000 to 150,000 clones; over 65% are singletons. Sequenced sample: PBMCs. The receptors come from a man aged 50-60 years in good health and CMV-seronegative.

This clone has just a few counts. V and J are TRBV5-1 and TRBJ2-6; 8 nucleotides line up with TRBD2. Trimming took 6 bases from V and 0 from J; bases not matched to a gene: 11. This CDR3 is 18 amino acids long. Germline values: CDR1 SGHRS, CDR2 YFSETQ. CDR3 DNA sequence: TGCGCCAGCACCCCTGGGGCGGGGGGAAGCTCTGGGGCCAACGTCCTGACTTTC. Amino acid sequence: CASTPGAGGSSGANVLTF.

The V call is TRBV4-3, the J call TRBJ2-3, with D hard to call. The V and J ends lost 1 base and 4 bases respectively, with 6 bases between them. The CDR3 contains 13 residues. Germline values: CDR1 LGHNA, CDR2 YSLEER. In nucleotides, the CDR3 is TGCGCCAGCAGCCAAGCGGGTCCAGATACGCAGTATTTT. It encodes CASSQAGPDTQYF.

V and J are TRBV29-1 and TRBJ1-4; D uncertain. Germline-derived CDR1 and CDR2 are SQVTM and ANQGSEA. This CDR3 region has 12 residues. The V and J ends lost 1 base and 8 bases respectively, with 8 bases between them. The CDR3, as DNA: TGCAGCGTTGAAGCCCCGGGGGAAAAACTGTTTTTT. This codes for CSVEAPGEKLFF.

The V call is TRBV19, the J call TRBJ1-3, with unresolved D. Trimming took off 6 bases at V and 1 base at J, with 16 bases between the two ends. This CDR3 spans 16 amino acids. CDR1 is LNHDA, CDR2 SQIVND, per germline (reference sequence). The CDR3 nucleotides are TGTGCCAGTAGAACCCTAGCCAGGCGATCTGGAAACACCATATATTTT. It specifies CASRTLARRSGNTIYF.

This chain uses TRBV11-3 with TRBJ2-3; no reliable D call. Germline-derived CDR1 and CDR2 are SGHNT and YENEEA. V was clipped by 4 bases and J by 0 bases, with 14 bases between them. The CDR3 is made up of 16 amino acids. CDR3 sequence (DNA): TGTGCCAGCAGCTCTCAGGATTTGTTTAGCACAGATACGCAGTATTTT. Encoded protein: CASSSQDLFSTDTQYF.

The chain links TRBV4-1 to TRBJ1-5, with TRBD1 identical over 11 bases. CDR1 is MGHRA, CDR2 YSYEKL, per germline. V was pared by 2 bases and J by 5 bases, with 8 bases of the junction left unmatched. There are 17 residues in the CDR3. CDR3 protein: CASSQLPLDRGHQPQHF. In nucleotides, the CDR3 is TGCGCCAGCAGCCAACTTCCTCTGGACAGGGGGCATCAGCCCCAGCATTTT.

As to this clone: The junction departs from germline at one end; a sequencing error may be responsible. The V and J genes are TRBV7-9 and TRBJ1-1; 9 nucleotides align to TRBD1. Germline V gene lookup returns CDR1 SEHNR and CDR2 FQNEAQ (reference sequence). CDR3 length: 15 amino acids. CDR3 nucleotides: TGTTCCAGCAGCTTCTCGACAGGGGGGAGGTTGCGGGCTTTCTTT. It yields the protein CSSSFSTGGRLRAFF.

V gene TRBV7-9 combines with J gene TRBJ1-6, with 8 nucleotides matching TRBD1. Germline-derived CDR1 and CDR2 are SEHNR and FQNEAQ (reference sequence). CDR3 length equals 16 residues. V dropped 5 bases and J dropped 14; count of bases not matched to a gene: 17. The CDR3 DNA is TGTGCCAGCAGCGCCGGGAAGGACAGGGTGTTTGAGGCCCTCCACTTT. The encoded protein is CASSAGKDRVFEALHF.

This clone was observed a single time. The chain recombines TRBV5-1 with TRBJ1-2; D perhaps matches TRBD1 (5 bases). V was trimmed by 3 bases and J by 2 bases, leaving 14 bases between them. CDR3 size: 15 residues. Germline V gives CDR1 SGHRS, CDR2 YFSETQ. The CDR3 protein is CASSSETAFNYGYTF. CDR3 sequence (DNA): TGCGCCAGCAGCTCCGAGACAGCTTTCAACTATGGCTACACCTTC.

This chain joins TRBV4-1 and TRBJ1-2; D is possibly TRBD1 (5 bases). The germline CDR1 and CDR2 sequences are MGHRA and YSYEKL. The CDR3 totals 15 residues. Trimming left V 4 bases short and J 7 bases short, with 19 bases between. The CDR3 spells CASSPSSTDTGGYTF. CDR3 coding DNA: TGCGCCAGCAGCCCCTCCTCGACAGACACGGGTGGCTACACCTTC.

V gene TRBV6-4 combines with J gene TRBJ2-7; perhaps TRBD1 as D (6 bases). Germline V gives CDR1 MRHNA, CDR2 SNTAGT. Trimming stripped 6 bases from V and 3 bases from J, with 9 bases between. CDR3 length: 12 amino acids. The CDR3, as DNA: TGTGCCAGCAGACCGGACAGCTACGAGCAGTACGTC. This codes for CASRPDSYEQYV.

This rearrangement joins TRBV18 to TRBJ2-1, with 7 nucleotides matching TRBD2. CDR3 length: 16 residues. Per germline, CDR1 KGHSH and CDR2 LQKENI. V gave up 6 bases and J gave up 4 bases; unmatched junction bases: 12. CDR3 sequence reads: CASSQNLAENYNEQFF. Written as DNA, the CDR3 is TGTGCCAGCTCTCAAAATCTAGCGGAGAATTACAATGAGCAGTTCTTC.

The V call is TRBV2, the J call TRBJ1-5, with TRBD1 as a possible D gene (6 bases). The V end lost 3 bases, the J end lost 0 bases, and 27 bases lay between the germline ends. The CDR3 extends over 21 amino acids. Germline assignment: CDR1 SNHLY and CDR2 FYNNEI. This CDR3 is CASSDQSGEWGGRYSNQPQHF. In DNA, the CDR3 is TGTGCCAGCAGTGATCAGTCAGGGGAGTGGGGTGGAAGATATAGCAATCAGCCCCAGCATTTT.

The rearrangement joins TRBV4-1 to TRBJ1-6; D is perhaps TRBD1 (5 bases). Germline V lookup: CDR1 MGHRA, CDR2 YSYEKL. CDR3 length: 16 amino acids. Trimming pared 6 bases from V and 10 bases from J, leaving 22 bases between. CDR3 residues: CASRPRGRGGSSPLHF. CDR3 DNA: TGCGCCAGCAGACCCCGCGGGAGGGGCGGATCCTCACCCCTCCACTTT.

The V gene is TRBV18, the J gene TRBJ2-3, with TRBD1 matching over 9 bases. CDR1 KGHSH and CDR2 LQKENI come from the germline V gene. V lost 3 bases and J lost 2; bases outside the gene matches: 3. This CDR3 has 15 residues. CDR3 in amino acids: CASSPTGGHTDTQYF. The CDR3 DNA follows: TGTGCCAGCTCACCGACAGGGGGTCACACAGATACGCAGTATTTT.

The rearrangement uses TRBV5-4 and TRBJ2-5; possible D gene TRBD1, 6 bases. The CDR3 loop spans 14 amino acids. The V end lost 4 bases, the J end lost 3 bases, and 13 bases lay between the germline ends. Germline CDR1 SGHNT, CDR2 YYREEE (reference sequence). Here the CDR3 DNA reads TGTGCCAGCAGCCCCCGGGACACTAAAGAGACCCAGTACTTC. Translating gives CASSPRDTKETQYF.